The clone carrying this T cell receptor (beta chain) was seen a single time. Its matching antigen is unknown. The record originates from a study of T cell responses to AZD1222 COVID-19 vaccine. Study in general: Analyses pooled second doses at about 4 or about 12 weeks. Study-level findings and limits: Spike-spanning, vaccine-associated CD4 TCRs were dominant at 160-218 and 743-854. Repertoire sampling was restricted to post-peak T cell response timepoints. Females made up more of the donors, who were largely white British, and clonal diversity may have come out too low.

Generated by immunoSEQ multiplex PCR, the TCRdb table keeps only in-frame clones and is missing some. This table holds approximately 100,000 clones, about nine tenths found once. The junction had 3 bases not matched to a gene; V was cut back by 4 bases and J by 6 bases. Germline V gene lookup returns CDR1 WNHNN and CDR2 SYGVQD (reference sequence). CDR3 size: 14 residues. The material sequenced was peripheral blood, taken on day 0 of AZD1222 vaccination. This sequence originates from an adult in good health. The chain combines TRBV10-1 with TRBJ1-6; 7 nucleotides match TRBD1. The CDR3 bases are TGCGCCAGCAGTGGAGGGACAGCTAATTCACCCCTCCACTTT. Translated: CASSGGTANSPLHF.